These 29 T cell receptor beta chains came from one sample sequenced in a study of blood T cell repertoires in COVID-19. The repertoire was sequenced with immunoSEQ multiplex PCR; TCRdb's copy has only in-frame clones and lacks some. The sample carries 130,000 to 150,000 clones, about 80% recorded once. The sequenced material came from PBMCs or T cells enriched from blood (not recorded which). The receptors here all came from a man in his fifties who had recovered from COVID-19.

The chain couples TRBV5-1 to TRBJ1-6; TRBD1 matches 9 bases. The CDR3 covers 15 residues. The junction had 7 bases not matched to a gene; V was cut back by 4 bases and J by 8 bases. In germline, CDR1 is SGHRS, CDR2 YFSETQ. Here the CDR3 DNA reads TGCGCCAGCAGCCCGCGGACAGGGGAACATTCACCCCTCCACTTT. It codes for CASSPRTGEHSPLHF.

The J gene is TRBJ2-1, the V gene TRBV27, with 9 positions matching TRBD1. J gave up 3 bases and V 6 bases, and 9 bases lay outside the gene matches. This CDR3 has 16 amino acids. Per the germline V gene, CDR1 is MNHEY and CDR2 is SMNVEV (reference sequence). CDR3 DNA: TGTGCCAGCAGCCCTATCCGGGACAGGGTCTACAATGAGCAGTTCTTC. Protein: CASSPIRDRVYNEQFF.

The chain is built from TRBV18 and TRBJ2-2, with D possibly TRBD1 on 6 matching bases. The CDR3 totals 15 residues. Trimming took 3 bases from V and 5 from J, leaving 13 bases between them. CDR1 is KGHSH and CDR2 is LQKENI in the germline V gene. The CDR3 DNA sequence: TGTGCCAGCTCACCCGGGACATACGCTACCGGGGAGCTGTTTTTT. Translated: CASSPGTYATGELFF.

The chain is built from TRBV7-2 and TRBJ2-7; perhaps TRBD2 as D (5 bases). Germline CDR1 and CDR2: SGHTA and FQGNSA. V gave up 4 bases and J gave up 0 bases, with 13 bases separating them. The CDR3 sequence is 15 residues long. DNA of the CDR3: TGTGCCAGCAGCTCTAGTTCGGGGAGCTCCTACGAGCAGTACTTC. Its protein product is CASSSSSGSSYEQYF. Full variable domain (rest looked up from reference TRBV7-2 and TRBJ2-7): GAGVSQSPSNKVTEKGKDVELRCDPISGHTALYWYRQSLGQGLEFLIYFQGNSAPDKSGLPSDRFSAERTGGSVSTLTIQRTQQEDSAVYLCASSSSSGSSYEQYFGPGTRLTVT.

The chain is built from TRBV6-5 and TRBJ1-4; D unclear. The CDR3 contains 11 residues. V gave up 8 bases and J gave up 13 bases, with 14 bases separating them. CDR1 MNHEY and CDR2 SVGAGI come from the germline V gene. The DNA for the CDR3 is TGTGCCAGCCGGAACCGAGAGGTACTGTTTTTT. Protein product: CASRNREVLFF.

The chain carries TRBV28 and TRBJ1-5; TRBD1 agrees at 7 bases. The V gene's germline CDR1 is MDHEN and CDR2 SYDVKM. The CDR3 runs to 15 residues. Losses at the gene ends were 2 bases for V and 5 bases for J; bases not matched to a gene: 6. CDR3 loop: CASSLPDRWDQPQHF. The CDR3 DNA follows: TGTGCCAGCAGTTTACCGGACAGGTGGGATCAGCCCCAGCATTTT. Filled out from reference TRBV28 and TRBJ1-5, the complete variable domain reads DVKVTQSSRYLVKRTGEKVFLECVQDMDHENMFWYRQDPGLGLRLIYFSYDVKMKEKGDIPEGYSVSREKKERFSLILESASTNQTSMYLCASSLPDRWDQPQHFGDGTRLSIL.

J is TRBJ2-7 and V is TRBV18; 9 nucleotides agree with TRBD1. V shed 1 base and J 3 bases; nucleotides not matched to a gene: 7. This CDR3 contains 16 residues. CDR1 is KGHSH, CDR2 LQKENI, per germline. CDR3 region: CASSPQTGGALYEQYF. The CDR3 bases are TGTGCCAGCTCACCACAGACAGGGGGAGCCCTCTACGAGCAGTACTTC.

CDR3 residues: CASSIRDRGTGELFF. The DNA of the CDR3 is TGTGCCAGTAGTATACGCGACAGAGGAACCGGGGAGCTGTTTTTT. The rearrangement links TRBV19 to TRBJ2-2; a weak D match, TRBD1 (5 bases). The CDR3 consists of 15 residues. Deletions cut 2 bases from V and 5 bases from J, with 12 bases between. The germline V gene has CDR1 LNHDA and CDR2 SQIVND (reference sequence).

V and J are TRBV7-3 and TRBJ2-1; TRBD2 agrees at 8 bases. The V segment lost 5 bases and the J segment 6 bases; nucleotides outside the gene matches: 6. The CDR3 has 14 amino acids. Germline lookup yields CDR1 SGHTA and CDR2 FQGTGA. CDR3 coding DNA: TGTGCCAGCAGCGTGGCCGGGACTAGCAATGAGCAGTTCTTC. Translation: CASSVAGTSNEQFF.

CDR3 DNA: TGTGCCAGCAGGGATGGCAGGCAGCCCCAGCATTTT. Translating it yields CASRDGRQPQHF. This chain links TRBV28 with TRBJ1-5; D is ambiguous. With 6 bases removed from V and 7 bases from J, the gap between germline ends came to 10 bases. The CDR3 is made up of 12 amino acids. Germline V lookup: CDR1 MDHEN, CDR2 SYDVKM.

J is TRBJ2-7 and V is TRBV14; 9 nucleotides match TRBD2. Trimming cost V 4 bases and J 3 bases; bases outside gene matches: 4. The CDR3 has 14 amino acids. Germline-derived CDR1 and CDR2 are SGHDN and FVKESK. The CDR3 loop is CASSLLAGDYEQYF. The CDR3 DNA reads TGTGCCAGCAGCCTGTTAGCGGGGGACTACGAGCAGTACTTC.

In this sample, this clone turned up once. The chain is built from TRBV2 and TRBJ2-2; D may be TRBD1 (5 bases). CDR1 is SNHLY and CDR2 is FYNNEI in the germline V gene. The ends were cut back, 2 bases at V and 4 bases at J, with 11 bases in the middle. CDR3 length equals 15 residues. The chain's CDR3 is CASSESRVGTGELFF. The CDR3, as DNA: TGTGCCAGCAGTGAATCCAGGGTAGGCACCGGGGAGCTGTTTTTT.

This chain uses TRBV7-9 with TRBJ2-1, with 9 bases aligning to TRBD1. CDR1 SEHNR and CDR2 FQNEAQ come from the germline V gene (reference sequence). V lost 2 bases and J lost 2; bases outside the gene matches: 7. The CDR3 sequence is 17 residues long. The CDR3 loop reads CASSLWRGQGPYNEQFF. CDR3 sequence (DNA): TGTGCCAGCAGCTTATGGCGGGGACAGGGACCCTACAATGAGCAGTTCTTC. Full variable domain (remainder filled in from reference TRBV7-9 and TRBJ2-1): DTGVSQNPRHKITKRGQNVTFRCDPISEHNRLYWYRQTLGQGPEFLTYFQNEAQLEKSRLLSDRFSAERPKGSFSTLEIQRTEQGDSAMYLCASSLWRGQGPYNEQFFGPGTRLTVL.

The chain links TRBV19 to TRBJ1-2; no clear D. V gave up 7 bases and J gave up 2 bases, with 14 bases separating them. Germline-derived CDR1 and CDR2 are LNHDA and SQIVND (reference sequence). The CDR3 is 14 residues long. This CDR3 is CASTLAGVNYGYTF. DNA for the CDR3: TGTGCCAGTACCCTGGCAGGCGTCAACTATGGCTACACCTTC.

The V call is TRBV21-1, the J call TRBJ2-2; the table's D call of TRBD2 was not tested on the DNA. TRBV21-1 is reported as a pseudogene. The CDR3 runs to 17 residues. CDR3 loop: CASSKASGGYNTGELFF. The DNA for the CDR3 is TGTGCCAGCAGCAAAGCTAGCGGGGGGTATAACACCGGGGAGCTGTTTTTT.

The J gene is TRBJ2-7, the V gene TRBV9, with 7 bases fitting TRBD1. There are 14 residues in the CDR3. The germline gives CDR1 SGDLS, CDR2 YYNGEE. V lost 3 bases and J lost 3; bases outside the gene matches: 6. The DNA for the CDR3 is TGTGCCAGCAGCGACGAAGACAGGGACTACGAGCAGTACTTC. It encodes CASSDEDRDYEQYF.

Here the CDR3 DNA reads TGTGCCAGCAGTTACGCGAGGAATTCAGGAAACACCATATATTTT. It yields the protein CASSYARNSGNTIYF. The chain employs TRBV6-5 and TRBJ1-3; D is undetermined. CDR1 MNHEY and CDR2 SVGAGI come from the germline V gene. The CDR3 sequence is 15 residues long. Trimming removed 2 bases from V and 4 bases from J, with 12 bases in between.

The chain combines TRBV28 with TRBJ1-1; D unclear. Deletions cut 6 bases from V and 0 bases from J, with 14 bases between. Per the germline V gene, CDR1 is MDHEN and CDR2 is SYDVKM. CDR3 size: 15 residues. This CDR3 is CASSLWRSLNTEAFF. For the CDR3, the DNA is TGTGCCAGCAGCCTATGGAGGAGTTTGAACACTGAAGCTTTCTTT.

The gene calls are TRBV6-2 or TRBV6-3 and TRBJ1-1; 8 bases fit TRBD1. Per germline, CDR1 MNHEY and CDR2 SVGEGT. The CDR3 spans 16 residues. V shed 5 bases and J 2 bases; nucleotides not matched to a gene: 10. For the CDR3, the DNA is TGTGCCAGCAGTCCCCGGCCGGGACAGGAAAACACTGAAGCTTTCTTT. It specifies CASSPRPGQENTEAFF.

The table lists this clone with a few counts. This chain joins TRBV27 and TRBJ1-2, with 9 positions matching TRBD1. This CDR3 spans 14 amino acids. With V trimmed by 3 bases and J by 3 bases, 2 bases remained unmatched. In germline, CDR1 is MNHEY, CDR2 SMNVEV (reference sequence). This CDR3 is CASSFRDRDYGYTF. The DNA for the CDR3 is TGTGCCAGCAGTTTTAGGGACAGGGACTATGGCTACACCTTC.

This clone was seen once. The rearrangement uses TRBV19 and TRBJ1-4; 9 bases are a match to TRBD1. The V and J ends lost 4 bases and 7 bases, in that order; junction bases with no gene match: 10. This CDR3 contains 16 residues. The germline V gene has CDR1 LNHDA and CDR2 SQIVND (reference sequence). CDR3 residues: CASSTPRQGGGEKLFF. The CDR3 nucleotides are TGTGCCAGTAGTACCCCGCGACAGGGGGGGGGTGAAAAACTGTTTTTT.

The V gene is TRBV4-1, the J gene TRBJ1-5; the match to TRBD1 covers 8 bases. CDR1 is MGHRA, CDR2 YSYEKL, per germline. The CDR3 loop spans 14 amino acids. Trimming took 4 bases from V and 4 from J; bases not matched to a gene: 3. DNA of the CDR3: TGCGCCAGCAGCCCAAGGACAGGGAATCAGCCCCAGCATTTT. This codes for CASSPRTGNQPQHF.

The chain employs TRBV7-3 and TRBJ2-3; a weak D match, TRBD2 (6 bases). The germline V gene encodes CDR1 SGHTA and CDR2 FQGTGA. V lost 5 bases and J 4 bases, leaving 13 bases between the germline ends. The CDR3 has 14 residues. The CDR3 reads CASSPPGVPDTQYF. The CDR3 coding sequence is TGTGCCAGCAGCCCCCCGGGGGTCCCAGATACGCAGTATTTT.

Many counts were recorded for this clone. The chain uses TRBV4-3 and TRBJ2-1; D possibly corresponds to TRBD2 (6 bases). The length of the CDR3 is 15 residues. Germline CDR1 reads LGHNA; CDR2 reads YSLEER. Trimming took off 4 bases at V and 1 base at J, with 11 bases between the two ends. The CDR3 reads CASSPLAISYNEQFF. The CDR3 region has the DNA TGCGCCAGCAGCCCCCTAGCGATTTCCTACAATGAGCAGTTCTTC.

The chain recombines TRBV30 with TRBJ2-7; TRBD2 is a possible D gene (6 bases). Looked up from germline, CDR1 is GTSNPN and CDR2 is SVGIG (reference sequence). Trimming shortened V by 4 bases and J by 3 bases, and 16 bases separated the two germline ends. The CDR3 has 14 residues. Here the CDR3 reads CAWTAGIGDYEQYF. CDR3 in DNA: TGTGCCTGGACCGCGGGGATCGGCGACTACGAGCAGTACTTC. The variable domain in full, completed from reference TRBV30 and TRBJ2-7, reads SQTIHQWPATLVQPVGSPLSLECTVEGTSNPNLYWYRQAAGRGLQLLFYSVGIGQISSEVPQNLSASRPQDRQFILSSKKLLLSDSGFYLCAWTAGIGDYEQYFGPGTRLTVT.

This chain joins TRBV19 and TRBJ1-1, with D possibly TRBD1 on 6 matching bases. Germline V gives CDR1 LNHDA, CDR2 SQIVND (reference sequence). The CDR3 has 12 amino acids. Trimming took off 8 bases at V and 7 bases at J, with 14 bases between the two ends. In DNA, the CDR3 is TGTGCCAGTGCCAGGGGAATCGGTGAAGCTTTCTTT. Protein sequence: CASARGIGEAFF.

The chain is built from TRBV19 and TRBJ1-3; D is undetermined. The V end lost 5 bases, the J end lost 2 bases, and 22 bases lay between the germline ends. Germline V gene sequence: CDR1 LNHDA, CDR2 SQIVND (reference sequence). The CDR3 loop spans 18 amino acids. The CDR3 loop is CASSLQLTLSKAGNTIYF. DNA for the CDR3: TGTGCCAGTAGTCTACAGCTCACCCTCTCTAAGGCTGGAAACACCATATATTTT.

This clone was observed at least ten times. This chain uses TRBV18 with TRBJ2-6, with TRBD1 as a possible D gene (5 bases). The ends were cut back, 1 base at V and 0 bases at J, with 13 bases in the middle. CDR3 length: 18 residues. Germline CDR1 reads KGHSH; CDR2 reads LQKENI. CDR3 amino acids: CASSPRNRDSSGANVLTF. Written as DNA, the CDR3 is TGTGCCAGCTCACCACGAAACCGCGACAGCTCTGGGGCCAACGTCCTGACTTTC. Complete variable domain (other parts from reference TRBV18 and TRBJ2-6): NAGVMQNPRHLVRRRGQEARLRCSPMKGHSHVYWYRQLPEEGLKFMVYLQKENIIDESGMPKERFSAEFPKEGPSILRIQQVVRGDSAAYFCASSPRNRDSSGANVLTFGAGSRLTVL.

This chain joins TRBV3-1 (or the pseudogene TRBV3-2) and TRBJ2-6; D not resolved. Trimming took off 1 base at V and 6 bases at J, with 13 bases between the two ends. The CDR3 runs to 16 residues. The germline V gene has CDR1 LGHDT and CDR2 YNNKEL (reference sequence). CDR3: CASSQVDGPEANVLTF. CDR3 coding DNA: TGTGCCAGCAGCCAAGTTGATGGGCCCGAGGCCAACGTCCTGACTTTC.